This TCR beta chain is from a study of cytomegalovirus exposure and HLA in healthy donors. V lost 1 base, J lost 5 bases, and 10 bases stayed unmatched. CDR1 is LGHNA, CDR2 YSLEER, per germline. This CDR3 spans 17 amino acids. PCR involved 60 Vbeta and 13 Jbeta primers. Sequencing used immunoSEQ multiplex PCR; TCRdb keeps in-frame clones, though not all of them. The sample records under 120,000 clones, around 80% being singletons. This receptor was taken from a woman aged 40 to 50 in good health and CMV-seronegative. Specimen: PBMCs. The J gene is TRBJ2-1, the V gene TRBV4-3, with TRBD1 matching over 8 bases. This CDR3 reads CASSQGSGQGIDNEQFF. The CDR3 bases are TGCGCCAGCAGCCAAGGCTCCGGACAGGGAATAGACAATGAGCAGTTCTTC.